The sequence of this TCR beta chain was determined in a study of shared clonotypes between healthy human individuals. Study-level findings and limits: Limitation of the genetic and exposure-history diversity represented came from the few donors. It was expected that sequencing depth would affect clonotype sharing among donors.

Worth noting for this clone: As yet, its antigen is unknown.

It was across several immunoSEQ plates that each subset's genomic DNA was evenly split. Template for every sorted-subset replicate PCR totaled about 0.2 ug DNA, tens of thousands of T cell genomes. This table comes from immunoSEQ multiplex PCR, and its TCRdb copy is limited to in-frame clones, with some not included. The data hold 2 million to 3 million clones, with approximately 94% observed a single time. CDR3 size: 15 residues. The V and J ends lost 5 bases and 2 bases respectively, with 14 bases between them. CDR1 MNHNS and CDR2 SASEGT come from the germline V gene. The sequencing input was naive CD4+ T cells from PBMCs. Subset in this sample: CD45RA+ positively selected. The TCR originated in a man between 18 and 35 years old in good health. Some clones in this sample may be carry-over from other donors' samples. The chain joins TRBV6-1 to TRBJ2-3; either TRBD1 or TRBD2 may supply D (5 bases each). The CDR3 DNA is TGTGCCAGCAGTTCCTGGGACGGGTTCACAGATACGCAGTATTTT. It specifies CASSSWDGFTDTQYF.